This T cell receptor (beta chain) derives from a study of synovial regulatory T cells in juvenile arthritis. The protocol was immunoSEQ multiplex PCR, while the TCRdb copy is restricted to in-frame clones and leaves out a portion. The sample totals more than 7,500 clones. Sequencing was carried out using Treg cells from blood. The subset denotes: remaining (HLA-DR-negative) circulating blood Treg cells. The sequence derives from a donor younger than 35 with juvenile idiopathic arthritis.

CDR3 in amino acids: CASSESRRRNTIYF. The chain employs TRBV10-2 and TRBJ1-3. CDR1 WSHSY and CDR2 SAAADI come from the germline V gene. CDR3 length: 14 residues. No DNA was logged.